This T cell receptor (beta chain) derives from a study of blood T cell repertoires in COVID-19. Study in general: Sites in the United States, Italy and Spain provided acute and convalescent COVID-19 samples. Sources were T cells, B-cell-depleted T cells, or PBMCs; the material itself was cDNA or gDNA.

This CDR3 is 18 amino acids long. Germline lookup yields CDR1 MGHRA and CDR2 YSYEKL. V trimming: 1 base; J trimming: 1 base; junction bases outside the gene matches: 7. The protocol was immunoSEQ multiplex PCR, while the TCRdb copy is restricted to in-frame clones and leaves out a portion. Of about 190,000 clones in the sample, 88% were seen once. The receptor's source is a human donor in a cohort sampled during active COVID-19. The rearrangement uses TRBV4-1 and TRBJ2-1; TRBD2 aligns across 10 bases. The sequencing input was peripheral blood. CDR3 nucleotides: TGCGCCAGCAGCCAAGTCAGCGGGGGGGCTTCGTCCTACAATGAGCAGTTCTTC. Its protein product is CASSQVSGGASSYNEQFF.